The 10 T cell receptor beta chains below were found in one sample sequenced in a study of blood T cell repertoires in COVID-19. Using immunoSEQ multiplex PCR, the repertoire was profiled, and TCRdb retains in-frame clones only, with some absent. The profile shows approximately 100,000 clones, around 89% of them singletons. Sequencing input: peripheral blood. All receptors derive from a human donor with acute or convalescent COVID-19. The donor label of this sample is uncertain.

The chain has TRBV6-2 or TRBV6-3 and TRBJ1-5, with 9 bases lining up with TRBD1. The CDR3 extends over 20 amino acids. Germline loops: CDR1 MNHEY, CDR2 SVGEGT. Germline trimming cut 0 bases from V and 7 bases from J; bases unmatched to any gene: 19. CDR3 loop: CASSYSKWDRVIIWGQPQHF. DNA for the CDR3: TGTGCCAGCAGTTACTCAAAATGGGACAGGGTGATCATCTGGGGCCAGCCCCAGCATTTT.

This sequence joins TRBV5-1 and TRBJ2-1, with 7 bases fitting TRBD1. The germline CDR1 and CDR2 sequences are SGHRS and YFSETQ. The V and J ends lost 7 bases and 4 bases, in that order; junction bases with no gene match: 8. This CDR3 contains 14 residues. The CDR3 here is CASGTDRVYNEQFF. The CDR3 DNA sequence: TGCGCCAGCGGGACAGATCGGGTTTACAATGAGCAGTTCTTC.

In the case of this clone: Other DNA sequences in the sample encode the same CDR3. The rearrangement uses TRBV30 and TRBJ2-5, with D possibly TRBD2 on 6 matching bases. Per the germline V gene, CDR1 is GTSNPN and CDR2 is SVGIG (reference sequence). Trimming pared 0 bases from V and 1 base from J, leaving 9 bases between. CDR3 length equals 14 residues. The CDR3 DNA is TGTGCCTGGAGTGTGGGGGGAGCCCAAGAGACCCAGTACTTC. The encoded protein is CAWSVGGAQETQYF.

The V call is TRBV7-9, the J call TRBJ1-2, with TRBD1 matching 8 bases. CDR3 size: 18 residues. Germline loops: CDR1 SEHNR, CDR2 FQNEAQ (reference sequence). With 1 base clipped from V and 0 bases from J, the junction kept 10 bases outside the gene matches. The CDR3 sequence: CASSLDQGQDIPNYGYTF. The CDR3 DNA is TGTGCCAGCAGCTTAGATCAGGGACAGGATATACCTAACTATGGCTACACCTTC.

J is TRBJ1-2 and V is TRBV28, with TRBD1 matching 8 bases. The CDR3 has 13 residues. The junction had 7 bases not matched to a gene; V was cut back by 5 bases and J by 8 bases. Germline CDR1 MDHEN, CDR2 SYDVKM. CDR3 coding DNA: TGTGCCAGCAGTCCCCGGGACAGGAAAGGCTACACCTTC. Translating gives CASSPRDRKGYTF.

The J gene is TRBJ2-3, the V gene TRBV5-6; TRBD2 matches 7 bases. With 4 bases clipped from V and 2 bases from J, the junction kept 7 bases outside the gene matches. Germline CDR1 and CDR2: SGHDT and YYEEEE. There are 15 residues in the CDR3. In DNA form, the CDR3 reads TGTGCCAGCAGCCACGGAGCGGGGCTCACAGATACGCAGTATTTT. The encoded protein is CASSHGAGLTDTQYF.

The genes are TRBV6-4 and TRBJ1-6; the match to TRBD1 covers 7 bases. Germline values: CDR1 MRHNA, CDR2 SNTAGT. CDR3 size: 14 residues. V was clipped by 4 bases and J by 9 bases; unmatched bases: 6. Here the CDR3 reads CASSVQGFGSPLHF. The CDR3 DNA sequence: TGTGCCAGCAGTGTACAGGGGTTTGGTTCACCCCTCCACTTT.

The chain combines TRBV5-1 with TRBJ2-3; D not resolved. V gave up 0 bases and J gave up 6 bases, with 8 bases separating them. Germline V gene sequence: CDR1 SGHRS, CDR2 YFSETQ. The CDR3 has 13 amino acids. The CDR3 sequence is CASSLATRDTQYF. CDR3 sequence (DNA): TGCGCCAGCAGCTTGGCCACCCGGGATACGCAGTATTTT.

As regards this clone: In the same sample, other DNA sequences code for this CDR3. This chain uses TRBV28 with TRBJ1-1, with 8 positions matching TRBD1. Trimming took 2 bases from V and 2 from J; bases not matched to a gene: 4. The germline V gene has CDR1 MDHEN and CDR2 SYDVKM. The CDR3 is 15 amino acids. As DNA, the CDR3 is TGTGCCAGCAGTTTACTAGGACAGGGCAACACTGAAGCTTTCTTT. Translation: CASSLLGQGNTEAFF.

The CDR3 nucleotides read TGTGCCAGCAATCCCAGCGACAGGGCAGCTCAGCCCCAGCATTTT. It specifies CASNPSDRAAQPQHF. V is TRBV28 and J is TRBJ1-5, with 7 bases that match TRBD1. Per germline, CDR1 MDHEN and CDR2 SYDVKM. V shed 7 bases, J shed 6 bases, and the junction held 12 bases outside the gene matches. This CDR3 has 15 residues.